This T cell receptor (beta chain) was found in a study of cytomegalovirus exposure and HLA in healthy donors (dated by TCRdb to the late 2010s). A note on the overall study: According to an earlier analysis of a few hundred of the donors, about 179 million T cells yielded approximately 120 million unique TCR beta sequences and 250 to 350 Gb of sequence data. The study aimed to test whether cataloging public T cell receptors could reveal signatures of past pathogen exposure. In a later genetic analysis, genome-wide SNP genotypes for about 65% of the 666 donors were used, and that subset was treated as a discovery cohort. An earlier analysis of approximately 640 of the donors applied high-throughput TCR beta sequencing to assess whether each TCR beta V gene segment acted as functional or pseudogenic. Among 300 to 500 genotyped donors of the cohort, an average of approximately 240,000 unique TCR beta nucleotide sequences was sequenced per donor, of which roughly 17% were non-productive. A separate validation cohort of 90 to 150 different subjects was used in addition to the 666-subject first cohort. Using immunosequencing, the study profiled T cell repertoires from roughly 650 subjects and related those repertoires to cytomegalovirus serostatus. The study combined high-throughput TCR immunosequencing, statistical association of individual TCRs with disease status, and machine learning to predict cytomegalovirus infection status. Class I and class II HLA loci were covered by the typing at four-digit resolution. Rather than drawing on any new phenotypic data, the later analysis identified candidate immune exposures from TCR beta sequences and the way those sequences occurred across donors. Around 320 gigabases of sequencing data and tens of millions of unique TCR sequences were included in an early release covering several hundred HLA-typed donors. Donor age, sex, ethnicity and CMV serostatus were compiled alongside the repertoire data. Among the 398 genotyped donors, more than 70% belonged to the genetic ancestry cluster associated with self-reported Caucasian donors. The number of donors typed differed by locus, with 629-630 for A, B, C, DRB1 and DQB1, 522 for DQA1, over 600 for DPA1, and around 450 for DPB1. About 5 DR-DQ haplotypes were handled as single units for association and clustering, since linkage in the cohort was strong. All discovery cohort repertoires had been generated on a single sequencing platform. To study patterns of TCR occurrence, a later analysis re-analyzed previously published TCR beta repertoires from under 750 donors and added high-resolution HLA genotyping. The paper's findings and limits, for the study overall: A further reported finding was that TCR beta sequences accurately predicted the HLA-A and HLA-B alleles for most subjects in the first cohort. The authors suggested that the approach could potentially be generalized to other disease states and immunological phenotypes. Specific HLA alleles were associated with roughly 16,000 TCR beta sequences at a false discovery rate of 0.05 in a later analysis. An association between a missense DCLRE1C variant and V-gene and J-gene trimming of TCR beta chains was found in a later genetic analysis and replicated in an independent cohort. A later analysis found that HLA-associated TCR beta chains were more clonally expanded and had lower generation probabilities than equally common non-associated chains. A later analysis found that TCR association rates varied across HLA loci, with DRB1 alleles showing the most associated TCRs and HLA-C alleles the fewest. About 15 rarely observed V segments, including chromosome 9 orphons, were excluded from the earlier analysis of just under 600 of the donors because counts were too low. When HLA alleles, especially DR and DQ, strongly co-occurred, TCR associations were difficult to assign to individual alleles. Compared with the approximately 720-donor mean, donors in an Asian-associated ancestry cluster had fewer N-insertions in productive TCRs, according to a later genetic analysis. Most TCR sequences were seen in very few donors, while some public TCRs were found in many individuals. According to a later analysis, parvovirus B19, influenza, CMV and Epstein-Barr virus appeared linked to several top co-occurrence clusters. A total of fewer than 200 TCR beta chains were listed by the study as associated with cytomegalovirus. In an earlier analysis of around 600 of the donors, most TCR beta V segments appeared in productive rearrangements about 90% or about 30% of the time, broadly matching IMGT annotations. Cytomegalovirus status was reported to be diagnosed by the classifier with high specificity and sensitivity in both the original and validation cohorts. Correlated functional status among segregating V segments might reflect linkage disequilibrium, but an unknown experimental factor could not be ruled out. In vitro tests confirmed that a few of the cytomegalovirus-associated TCR beta chains recognize cytomegalovirus antigens. In this cohort, only TCR beta chains were sequenced, and detectable features were limited by the absence of alpha or paired-chain data. The sequencing pipeline was judged likely to have produced a cluster of highly shared sequence variants as a technical artifact. Because the 87-base-pair reads could not distinguish some IMGT-functional V segments, including TRBV6-2 and TRBV6-3, those segments were excluded. Presence/absence analyses assumed roughly uniform sequencing depth across donors, an assumption that may not hold. In a later analysis, most CMV-associated TCR beta chains were found to appear HLA-restricted, with HLA associations seemingly driven largely by CMV exposure. For the cohort, immune exposure information was limited to CMV serostatus. Because HLA typing was unavailable for some donors at each locus, only the typed subset was used in association tests.

The cohort comprised around 700 healthy bone marrow donors. At the time of sampling, all cohort members were nominally healthy, though unrecorded immune exposures were likely present. The donor tested CMV seronegative and was one of the 352 seronegative cohort members. Each donor provided a peripheral blood sample, and peripheral blood mononuclear cells were used for TCR beta sequencing. The Qiagen DNeasy Blood Extraction Kit was used to extract genomic DNA from the blood cell samples. This clone was observed a handful of times. Its antigen remains undetermined. No base quality information exists; no much larger clone differs at one position. The CDR3 starts with the cysteine, ends with the phenylalanine, and has 14 residues. Just the 42-base CDR3 DNA is kept, in frame starting at base 1. Trimming takes 2 bases off V and 3 bases off J; junction bases not matched to a gene: 4. CDR1 and CDR2, looked up from the germline V gene, are SGDLS and YYNGEE.

Libraries were made using the immunoSEQ multiplex PCR assay. A mixture of 60 forward primers for TCR Vbeta segments and 13 reverse primers for TCR Jbeta segments was used in the multiplex PCR. The CDR3 region of rearranged TCR beta genes was amplified from genomic DNA with a multiplex PCR assay. Amplified TCR beta libraries were sequenced as 87-base-pair reads on the Illumina HiSeq System. The authors' pipeline ran thus. In a later analysis, 80 million or so unique TCR beta chains were counted across the 650 to 700 repertoires, and approximately 11 million of these chains were shared by at least two donors. Raw reads were error-corrected and collapsed into unique sequences with a nearest-neighbor algorithm that merged closely related sequences to remove PCR and sequencing errors. V, D and J gene segments were assigned by aligning CDR3 sequences to IMGT reference sequences. For a sequence to be retained, a match of at least six nucleotides was required to both a V gene segment and a J gene segment. Rearrangements were classified as productive when the CDR3 lacked stop codons and remained in frame with V and J, and all other rearrangements were classified as non-productive. Following IMGT convention, CDR3 was defined as the stretch from the second conserved V-encoded cysteine to the conserved J-encoded phenylalanine. In an earlier analysis of around 640 of the donors, sequences lacking an unambiguous match to a single V gene segment were excluded. In an earlier analysis of about 590 of the donors, a V segment was called functional when productive rearrangements were above 56.7%, and segregating when the standard deviation between donors exceeded 5%. To diagnose cytomegalovirus status from the catalog of TCR beta chain sequences, a statistical classification framework was built. V and J gene assignment, in a later analysis, came from comparing TCR nucleotide sequences with IMGT/GENE-DB human TR gene sequences. A later analysis assigned CDR3 sequences and most-parsimonious VDJ recombination scenarios with the TCRdist pipeline. A later analysis defined each TCR beta chain by its CDR3 amino acid sequence plus V-gene family, and excluded reads lacking a unique V-gene family. A later analysis removed 550 to 650 highly shared, low-generation-probability nucleotide sequences to deal with suspected cross-contamination and a sequencing artifact. In a later analysis, a clonal expansion index was calculated for each public chain from normalized within-repertoire ranks of inferred template counts. A later analysis computed generation probabilities with a VDJ recombination model fitted to out-of-frame rearrangements, and checked the results against IGoR. A later analysis scored TCR-TCR, TCR-HLA and TCR-CMV co-occurrence with hypergeometric tests, applying a repertoire-size bias correction to TCR pairs. To estimate false discovery rates, a later analysis permuted the HLA or CMV assignments 20 times. In a later analysis, co-occurring TCRs were grouped using DBSCAN, and TCRdist sequence similarity was added for clustering within HLA-allele-positive subsets. Repertoires with fewer than 30,000 or more than 120,000 public chains, plus five repertoires with anomalous nucleotide sharing, were excluded from co-occurrence clustering. TCRdb re-hosts the immuneACCESS table, in-frame sequences only. Its copies lack some clones; in the studies checked, an unresolved V gene accounts for under half of them, and the cause for the rest is not known. V, J and clone size are those of that table, while D and trimming were read from the DNA. Here the sample has fewer than 200,000 clones; 79% occur a single time. Roughly 2% of the sample rests with the top ten.

The TCR originated in a middle-aged man in good health and CMV-seronegative. The rearranged segments are TRBV9 and TRBJ2-7, with 8 middle bases fitting TRBD2. Sequences were obtained from PBMCs. The nucleotide sequence is TGTGCCAGCAGCGTTACTAGCGGATTCTACGAGCAGTACTTC. Its protein reads: CASSVTSGFYEQYF. With the portions outside the CDR3 filled from the reference TRBV9 and TRBJ2-7 genes, the complete variable region becomes DSGVTQTPKHLITATGQRVTLRCSPRSGDLSVYWYQQSLDQGLQFLIQYYNGEERAKGNILERFSAQQFPDLHSELNLSSLELGDSALYFCASSVTSGFYEQYFGPGTRLTVT.